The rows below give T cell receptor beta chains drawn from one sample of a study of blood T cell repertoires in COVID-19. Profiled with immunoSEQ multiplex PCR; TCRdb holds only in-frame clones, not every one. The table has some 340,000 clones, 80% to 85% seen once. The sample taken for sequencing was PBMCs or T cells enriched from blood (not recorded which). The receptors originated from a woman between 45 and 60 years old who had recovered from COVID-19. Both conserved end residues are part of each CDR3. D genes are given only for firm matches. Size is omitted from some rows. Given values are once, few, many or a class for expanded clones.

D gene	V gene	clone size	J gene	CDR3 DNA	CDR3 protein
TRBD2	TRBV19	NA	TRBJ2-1	TGTGCCAGTAGTCTTAGCGGGAGCTCCTACAATGAGCAGTTCTTC	CASSLSGSSYNEQFF
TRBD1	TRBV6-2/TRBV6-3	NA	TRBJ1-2	TGTGCCAGCAGTCCGGGACAGACAAACTATGGCTACACCTTC	CASSPGQTNYGYTF
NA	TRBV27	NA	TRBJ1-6	TGTGCCAGCAGTACACAGGGTCCCAATTCACCCCTCCACTTT	CASSTQGPNSPLHF
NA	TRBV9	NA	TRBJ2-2	TGTGCCAGCAGTAGGGTACAGGGCGGGGAGCTGTTTTTT	CASSRVQGGELFF
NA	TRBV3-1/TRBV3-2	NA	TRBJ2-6	TGTGCCAGCAGCCAATCGTGGCAGGGAAATACTGGGGCCAACGTCCTGACTTTC	CASSQSWQGNTGANVLTF
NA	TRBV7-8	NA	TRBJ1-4	TGTGCCAGCAGCTTAGAGACAGGACGCAAAGGAAAACTGTTTTTT	CASSLETGRKGKLFF
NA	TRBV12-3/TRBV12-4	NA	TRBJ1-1	TGTGCCAGCCACCGTTGGGGGGCTGAAGCTTTCTTT	CASHRWGAEAFF
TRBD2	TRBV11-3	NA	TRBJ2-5	TGTGCCAGCAGCTTAGATATCTCTAGCGGTCGGGAGACCCAGTACTTC	CASSLDISSGRETQYF
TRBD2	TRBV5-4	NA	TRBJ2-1	TGTGCCAGCAGGCTAGCGGGACCAATGAATGAGCAGTTCTTC	CASRLAGPMNEQFF
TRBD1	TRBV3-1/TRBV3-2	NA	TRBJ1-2	TGTGCCAGCAGCCTACAGGGGGGTACTTTCTATGGCTACACCTTC	CASSLQGGTFYGYTF
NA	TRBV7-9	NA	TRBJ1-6	TGTGCCAGCAGCTTAGAGAGCTCCTATAATTCACCCCTCCACTTT	CASSLESSYNSPLHF
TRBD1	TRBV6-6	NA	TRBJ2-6	TGTGCCAGCAGCTACCTTCCAGGGGGCGCTGGGGCCAACGTCCTGACTTTC	CASSYLPGGAGANVLTF
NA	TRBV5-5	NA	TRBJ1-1	TGTGCCAGCAGTTTCCGGGAGGGAGCTGAAGCTTTCTTT	CASSFREGAEAFF
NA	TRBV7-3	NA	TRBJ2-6	TGTGCCAGCAGCAGATCTACTTCTGGGGCCAACGTCCTGACTTTC	CASSRSTSGANVLTF
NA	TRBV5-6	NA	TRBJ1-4	TGTGCCAGCAGCCGGCAGGGTCCCGGTGAAAAACTGTTTTTT	CASSRQGPGEKLFF
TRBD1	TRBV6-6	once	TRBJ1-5	TGTGCCAGCAAATTCACAGGGGATAGCAATCAGCCCCAGCATTTT	CASKFTGDSNQPQHF
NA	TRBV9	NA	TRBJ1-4	TGTGCCAGCAGCCCCCGAACCGGGGCTAATGAAAAACTGTTTTTT	CASSPRTGANEKLFF
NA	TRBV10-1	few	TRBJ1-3	TGCGCCAGCACCCAGGGTCCGGGAAACACCATATATTTT	CASTQGPGNTIYF
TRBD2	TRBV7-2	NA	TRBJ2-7	TGTGCCAGCAGCTTAGGATCGGGGGGGGCCCTGGCGTACTTC	CASSLGSGGALAYF
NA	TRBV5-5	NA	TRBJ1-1	TGTGCCAGCAGTGGGCTCCTACCATACACTGAAGCTTTCTTT	CASSGLLPYTEAFF
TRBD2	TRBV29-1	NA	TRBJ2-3	TGCAGCGTGACCTTTAGCGGGGGGCGGGGAGATACGCAGTATTTT	CSVTFSGGRGDTQYF
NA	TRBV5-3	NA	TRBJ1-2	TGTGCCAGAAGCTTGCACCCCATCGGCAGGGAAACTTCCTACACCTTC	CARSLHPIGRETSYTF
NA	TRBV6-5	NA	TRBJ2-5	TGTGCCAGCAGGCGGACAGTCCAAGAGACCCAGTACTTC	CASRRTVQETQYF
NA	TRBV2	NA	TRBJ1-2	TGTGCCAGCAATCTCCTGGGGGGGACTGCCCTAATTAACTATGGCTACACCTTC	CASNLLGGTALINYGYTF
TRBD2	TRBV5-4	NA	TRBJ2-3	TGTGCCAGCAGCTTGACTAGCGGTCCCCTCGGCACAGTTACGCAGTATTTT	CASSLTSGPLGTVTQYF
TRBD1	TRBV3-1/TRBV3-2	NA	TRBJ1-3	TGTGCCAGCACCCAAGACAGGGTTGGAGGAAACACCATATATTTT	CASTQDRVGGNTIYF
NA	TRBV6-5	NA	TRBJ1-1	TGTGCCAGCAGATCAGGGAATTGGGCCACTGAAGCTTTCTTT	CASRSGNWATEAFF
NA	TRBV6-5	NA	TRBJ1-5	TGTGCCAGCAGCATGAGTACTCAGCCCCAGCATTTT	CASSMSTQPQHF
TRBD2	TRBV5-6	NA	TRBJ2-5	TGTGCCAGCAGCTTGTGGGGACTAGCGGGGATCAAAATGGAGACCCAGTACTTC	CASSLWGLAGIKMETQYF
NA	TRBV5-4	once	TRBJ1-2	TGTGCCAGCAGCTTAAACCAGGGACTTAACTATGGCTACACCTTC	CASSLNQGLNYGYTF
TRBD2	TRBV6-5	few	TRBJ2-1	TGTGCCAGCAGCCCCGGGACTAGCGGGAGAAATGAGCAGTTCTTC	CASSPGTSGRNEQFF
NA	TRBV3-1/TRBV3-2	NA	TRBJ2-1	TGTGCCAGCAGCCACGCCCTCTCTCACAGGGTAGGAGAGCAGTTCTTC	CASSHALSHRVGEQFF
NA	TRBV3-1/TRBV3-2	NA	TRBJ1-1	TGTGCCAGCAGCCCCCCGTTAAGGGGCTCGAACACTGAAGCTTTCTTT	CASSPPLRGSNTEAFF
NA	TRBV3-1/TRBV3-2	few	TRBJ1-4	TGTGCCAGCAGCCAAGATGGCAGTTGGTCCCCAAAACTGTTTTTT	CASSQDGSWSPKLFF
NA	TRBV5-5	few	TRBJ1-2	TGTGCCAGCACCTCCGGGAGAAGGGCGGATGGCTACACCTTC	CASTSGRRADGYTF
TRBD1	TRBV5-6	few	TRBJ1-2	TGTGCCAGCAGACCTGGACAGGTCCCTAACTATGGCTACACCTTC	CASRPGQVPNYGYTF
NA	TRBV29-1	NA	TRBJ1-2	TGCAGCGTCAATACAGGTGGCTACACCTTC	CSVNTGGYTF
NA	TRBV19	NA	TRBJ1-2	TGTGCCAGTAACCAGGGCCGGGCAGATGGCTACACCTTC	CASNQGRADGYTF
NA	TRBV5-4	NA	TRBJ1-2	TGTGCCAGCAGCCCAAGGGGGAACTATGGCTACACCTTC	CASSPRGNYGYTF
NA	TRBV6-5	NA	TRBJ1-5	TGTGCCAGCAGTTACGATTTCCAGGGTGGTAGCCCCCAGCATTTT	CASSYDFQGGSPQHF
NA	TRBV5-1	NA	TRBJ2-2	TGCGCCAGCAGCTTGGGGTCCCCCGGGACCGGGGAGCTGTTTTTT	CASSLGSPGTGELFF
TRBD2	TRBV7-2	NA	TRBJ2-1	TGTGCCAGCAGCTTCTCACTAGCGGGAGTAGGGCACAATGAGCAGTTCTTC	CASSFSLAGVGHNEQFF
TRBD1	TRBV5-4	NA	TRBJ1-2	TGTGCCAGCAACAGGGGGGGAGCTAACTATGGCTACACCTTC	CASNRGGANYGYTF
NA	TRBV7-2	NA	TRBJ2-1	TGTGCCAGCAGCTTAAGTTCGGGGGGCGCTGGCAATGAGCAGTTCTTC	CASSLSSGGAGNEQFF
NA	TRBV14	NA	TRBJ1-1	TGTGCCAGCAGCCTTCTAACGGACACTGAAGCTTTCTTT	CASSLLTDTEAFF
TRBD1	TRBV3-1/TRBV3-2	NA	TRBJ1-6	TGTGCCAGCAGCCAACAGGGGGATTCACCCCTCCACTTT	CASSQQGDSPLHF
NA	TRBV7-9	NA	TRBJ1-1	TGTGCCAGCAGCTTGAATACAGTGAACACTGAAGCTTTCTTT	CASSLNTVNTEAFF
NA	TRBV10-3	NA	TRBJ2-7	TGTGCCATCAGTGCGACAGTATTAACCTACGAGCAGTACTTC	CAISATVLTYEQYF
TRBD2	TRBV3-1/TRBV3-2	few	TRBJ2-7	TGTGCCAGCAGCCTATTGACTAGCGACCACGAGCAGTACTTC	CASSLLTSDHEQYF
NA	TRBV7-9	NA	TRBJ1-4	TGTGCCAGCAGATTGTCGACAGACCCTACTGAAAAACTGTTTTTT	CASRLSTDPTEKLFF
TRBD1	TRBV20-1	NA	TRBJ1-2	TGTGAGGGGGCCCAAAGGTCTGGCTACACCTTC	CEGAQRSGYTF
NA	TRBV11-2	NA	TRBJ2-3	TGTGCCAGCAGCTCGACAGATACGCAGTATTTT	CASSSTDTQYF
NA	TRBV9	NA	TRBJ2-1	TGTGCCAGCGGGATGCGGGGCGCCCGCAATGAGCAGTTCTTC	CASGMRGARNEQFF
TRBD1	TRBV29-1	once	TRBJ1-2	TGCAGCGTGTCGACAGGGCGCTATGGCTACACCTTC	CSVSTGRYGYTF
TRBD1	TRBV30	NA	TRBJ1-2	TGTGCCTGGAGTGCCCGCGGGACAGTAGCTTTAGGTGGCTACACCTTC	CAWSARGTVALGGYTF